This TCR beta chain was sequenced for a study of shared clonotypes between healthy human individuals. Comments on this clone: Its antigen is undetermined.

Study findings and constraints: Sorted-subset samples were not fully sequenced, rarefaction indicated. Naive subsets generally exceeded memory subsets in estimated richness.

CD8 memory fractions consisted of CD45RO+ and CCR7-negative CD45RA+ TemRA cells together. The authors' processing: In the immunoSEQ data, sequences were junction-only and lacked quality scores, so filtering differed. The data were produced by immunoSEQ multiplex PCR, yet TCRdb's version contains in-frame clones alone and is incomplete. D and trimming come from the DNA, and the V and J calls and clone size come from that table. In the table there are about 380,000 clones, 96% of which are singletons. V gave up 0 bases and J gave up 7 bases; unmatched junction bases: 14. CDR1 and CDR2 from the germline V gene are LGHNA and YNFKEQ. The CDR3 has 18 amino acids.

The chain links TRBV4-2 to TRBJ2-7; TRBD2 matches at 11 bases. The sample taken for sequencing was memory CD8+ T cells sorted from blood. Subset noted: CD45RO+ cells pooled with CCR7-negative TemRA cells. The TCR was taken from a man younger than 40 in good health. CDR3 in amino acids: CASSQDPSGRSLLGEQYF. In nucleotides, the CDR3 is TGTGCCAGCAGCCAAGATCCTAGCGGGAGGTCCCTACTTGGGGAGCAGTACTTC.